This T cell receptor beta chain was found in a study of blood T cell repertoires in COVID-19. Per the germline V gene, CDR1 is SNHLY and CDR2 is FYNNEI. Between the trimmed V and J ends, which lost 1 base and 10 bases, there was a span of 20 bases. The CDR3 is 16 residues long. TCRdb's table, derived via immunoSEQ multiplex PCR, lists solely in-frame clones and lacks some. The sample consists of around 310,000 clones, about 90% of them appearing once. The sequence came from a woman aged 25 to 39 who had recovered from COVID-19. The rearrangement links TRBV2 to TRBJ2-1; tentatively, D is TRBD2 (6 bases). Sequenced input: PBMCs or T cells enriched from blood (not recorded which). The CDR3 sequence is CASSEGFAGIVDEQFF. In DNA, the CDR3 is TGTGCCAGCAGTGAAGGGTTCGCGGGAATAGTAGACGAGCAGTTCTTC.